This entry is about one TCR beta chain. The antigen remains undetermined. This sample was taken from a study of vaccination effects on CD4 cells after COVID-19. Profiling relied on immunoSEQ multiplex PCR, and the TCRdb table lists in-frame clones only, not all of them. Here the sample spans 25,000 to 30,000 clones, roughly 80% being singletons. The ends were cut back, 0 bases at V and 6 bases at J, with 8 bases in the middle. Germline assignment: CDR1 SGHAT and CDR2 FQNNGV. The CDR3 runs to 14 residues. Peptide-pool stimulation followed by sequencing identified expanded antigen-specific CD4+ clonotypes in the ViraFEST assay. Culturing for about 9 days preceded CD4+ T cell isolation. Two doses of either BNT162b2 or mRNA-1273 were given to each participant.

This sequence joins TRBV11-2 and TRBJ2-2, with a weak D call TRBD1 (5 bases). The specimen comprised CD4+ T cells from PBMCs cultured with HCoV-NL63 spike peptides, sampled after COVID-19 vaccination. The sequence came from a human donor who received a COVID-19 vaccine. CDR3 nucleotides: TGTGCCAGCAGCTTAGATCGACAGTCCGGGGAGCTGTTTTTT. This translates into CASSLDRQSGELFF.